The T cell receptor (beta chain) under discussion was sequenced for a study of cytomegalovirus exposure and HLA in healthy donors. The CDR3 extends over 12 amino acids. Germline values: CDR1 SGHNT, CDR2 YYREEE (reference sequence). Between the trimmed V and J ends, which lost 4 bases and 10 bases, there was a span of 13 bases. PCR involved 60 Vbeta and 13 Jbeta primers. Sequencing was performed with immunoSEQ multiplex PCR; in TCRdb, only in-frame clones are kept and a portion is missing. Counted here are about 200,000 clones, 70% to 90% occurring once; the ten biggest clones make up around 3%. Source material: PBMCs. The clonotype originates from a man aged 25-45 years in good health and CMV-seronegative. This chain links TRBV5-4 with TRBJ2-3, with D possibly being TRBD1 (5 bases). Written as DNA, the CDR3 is TGTGCCAGCAGCCGACAGACCGCGGCGCAGTATTTT. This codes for CASSRQTAAQYF.